One and the same sample provided the 5 T cell receptor beta chains below, sequenced in a study of cytomegalovirus exposure and HLA in healthy donors. The PCR contained 60 Vbeta and 13 Jbeta primers. Here immunoSEQ multiplex PCR was the method, and the copy in TCRdb shows in-frame clones only, minus some. The data show around 130,000 clones, 81% seen once. The sequenced material came from PBMCs. The origin of the receptors is a woman between 35 and 50 years old in good health and CMV-seronegative.

This clone showed up just once. The chain recombines TRBV18 with TRBJ2-7; TRBD2 matches at 10 bases. The CDR3 is 15 residues long. The germline V gene encodes CDR1 KGHSH and CDR2 LQKENI. The V gene end was trimmed by 6 bases and the J gene end by 4 bases; junction bases not matched to a gene: 9. CDR3 DNA sequence: TGTGCCAGCTCGCCAGCCCCGACTAGCGGGTACGAGCAGTACTTC. This translates into CASSPAPTSGYEQYF.

The chain uses TRBV6-1 and TRBJ1-2, with D unresolved. V shed 0 bases and J shed 8 bases, with 19 bases lying between them. The CDR3 consists of 16 residues. The germline V gene encodes CDR1 MNHNS and CDR2 SASEGT. Here the CDR3 reads CASSEAGGHSLGGYTF. CDR3 coding DNA: TGTGCCAGCAGTGAAGCGGGCGGGCATTCCTTGGGGGGCTACACCTTC.

This clone was found once. This chain connects TRBV18 to TRBJ1-2, with D possibly being TRBD1 (5 bases). Germline V gene sequence: CDR1 KGHSH, CDR2 LQKENI. The germline V and J ends were trimmed by 0 bases and 5 bases, with 10 bases remaining between them. The CDR3 contains 14 residues. CDR3 amino acids: CASSPPRAGYGYTF. The CDR3 DNA follows: TGTGCCAGCTCACCACCGCGCGCAGGGTATGGCTACACCTTC.

V is TRBV11-1 and J is TRBJ1-1; D uncertain. V gave up 4 bases and J gave up 4 bases, with 13 bases separating them. Germline CDR1 is SGHAT and CDR2 is FQDESV (reference sequence). This CDR3 spans 14 amino acids. The CDR3 is CASSSTPEGTEAFF. CDR3 sequence (DNA): TGTGCCAGCAGCTCTACACCCGAGGGCACTGAAGCTTTCTTT. Using reference TRBV11-1 and TRBJ1-1 for the parts outside the CDR3, the full variable domain is EAEVAQSPRYKITEKSQAVAFWCDPISGHATLYWYRQILGQGPELLVQFQDESVVDDSQLPKDRFSAERLKGVDSTLKIQPAELGDSAMYLCASSSTPEGTEAFFGQGTRLTVV.

The chain uses TRBV5-1 and TRBJ2-3; 13 bases are a match to TRBD2. This CDR3 contains 16 residues. Germline CDR1 and CDR2: SGHRS and YFSETQ. The V gene end was trimmed by 4 bases and the J gene end by 6 bases; junction bases not matched to a gene: 8. Here the CDR3 reads CASSPPGLAGSDTQYF. DNA for the CDR3: TGCGCCAGCAGCCCCCCGGGACTAGCGGGGTCGGATACGCAGTATTTT.